A selection of T cell receptor beta chains follows, all from one sample in a study of CD8 T cells in ankylosing spondylitis. One entry per CDR3 protein, called by TCRdb with MiXCR from the 5' RACE reads. The profile shows 400,000 to 450,000 distinct CDR3 sequences, approximately 17% of them singletons. Sequenced sample: blood, either unsorted or a sorted T cell fraction (not recorded which). The origin of the receptors is a male donor with ankylosing spondylitis. Each CDR3 is given with its conserved first and last residue. D genes are given only for firm matches. For some rows the clone size is stated as once, few or many, or as a class when expanded; others skip it.

CDR3 protein	CDR3 DNA	J gene	clone size	D gene	V gene
CASTPKRGSGNTIYF	TGTGCCAGCACCCCTAAAAGGGGGTCGGGAAACACCATATATTTT	TRBJ1-3	many	NA	TRBV6-1
CASSLVAVSYGQPQHF	TGCGCCAGCAGCTTGGTGGCCGTGTCGTACGGTCAGCCCCAGCATTTT	TRBJ1-5	NA	NA	TRBV5-1
CASSQDAAAGLAKNIQYF	TGCGCCAGCAGCCAAGATGCAGCAGCGGGTTTAGCCAAAAACATTCAGTACTTC	TRBJ2-4	NA	NA	TRBV4-1
CSADPGPTQYF	TGCAGTGCTGATCCGGGACCAACGCAGTATTTT	TRBJ2-3	few	NA	TRBV20-1
CSARGPRRDRGRDTGELFF	TGCAGTGCTAGAGGTCCCCGCCGGGACAGGGGGCGGGACACCGGGGAGCTGTTTTTT	TRBJ2-2	few	TRBD1	TRBV20-1
CASSFSTGGDGYTF	TGTGCCAGCAGCTTCTCTACAGGGGGCGATGGCTACACCTTC	TRBJ1-2	few	TRBD1	TRBV7-9
CASSLPGTSGANVLTF	TGCGCCAGCAGCTTGCCAGGGACCTCTGGGGCCAACGTCCTGACTTTC	TRBJ2-6	NA	NA	TRBV5-1
CASRGQGWEEKLFF	TGTGCCAGCAGAGGACAGGGTTGGGAGGAAAAACTGTTTTTT	TRBJ1-4	NA	TRBD1	TRBV6-1
CSAKPRISGANVLTF	TGCAGTGCTAAGCCGAGGATCTCTGGGGCCAACGTCCTGACTTTC	TRBJ2-6	NA	NA	TRBV20-1
CASSPRQPSTNNEQFF	TGCGCCAGCAGCCCCAGACAGCCGAGTACGAACAATGAGCAGTTCTTC	TRBJ2-1	many	NA	TRBV5-1
CASSLLDSGIFVSGNEQFF	TGTGCCAGCAGTTTATTGGACAGCGGTATATTCGTCTCAGGCAATGAGCAGTTCTTC	TRBJ2-1	NA	NA	TRBV27
CASSLVGGADTQYF	TGCGCCAGCAGCTTGGTTGGGGGTGCAGATACGCAGTATTTT	TRBJ2-3	NA	NA	TRBV5-1
CATSDTTAGAKNIQYF	TGTGCCACCAGTGATACGACTGCTGGAGCCAAAAACATTCAGTACTTC	TRBJ2-4	few	NA	TRBV24-1
CASSLESLYNEQFF	TGTGCCAGCAGCTTAGAGTCCCTATACAATGAGCAGTTCTTC	TRBJ2-1	NA	NA	TRBV7-9
CASSPGRGGELFF	TGTGCCAGCAGCCCTGGGCGGGGCGGGGAGCTGTTTTTT	TRBJ2-2	NA	NA	TRBV5-5
CASRSIGNTGELFF	TGTGCCAGCAGAAGTATTGGGAACACCGGGGAGCTGTTTTTT	TRBJ2-2	many	NA	TRBV12-3/TRBV12-4
CASSREGLPTGELFF	TGTGCCAGCAGCCGTGAGGGACTACCCACCGGGGAGCTGTTTTTT	TRBJ2-2	few	TRBD2	TRBV4-2
CASSFRGTEEAFF	TGTGCCAGCAGTTTTAGAGGGACAGAAGAAGCTTTCTTT	TRBJ1-1	NA	TRBD1	TRBV12-3/TRBV12-4
CASSYSGTGGHEQFF	TGTGCCAGCAGTTATTCCGGGACAGGGGGACATGAGCAGTTCTTC	TRBJ2-1	few	TRBD1	TRBV6-5
CSASSGTTNEKLFF	TGCAGTGCTAGTTCCGGGACAACTAATGAAAAACTGTTTTTT	TRBJ1-4	few	NA	TRBV20-1
CASSQLRGNNEQFF	TGTGCCAGCAGCCAATTGAGGGGAAACAATGAGCAGTTCTTC	TRBJ2-1	few	NA	TRBV4-2
CASSSSSVEQFF	TGCGCCAGCAGCTCCTCTAGCGTTGAGCAGTTCTTC	TRBJ2-1	few	NA	TRBV5-1
CSASSVDEQFF	TGCAGTGCTAGTTCCGTGGATGAGCAGTTCTTC	TRBJ2-1	few	NA	TRBV20-1
CASKQGQQYTEAFF	TGTGCCAGCAAGCAGGGACAGCAGTACACTGAAGCTTTCTTT	TRBJ1-1	few	TRBD1	TRBV28
CSANMGVAGGPIDTQYF	TGCAGTGCTAATATGGGAGTGGCGGGGGGGCCCATAGATACGCAGTATTTT	TRBJ2-3	few	TRBD2	TRBV20-1
CASSYQQGAPTKAFF	TGTGCCAGCAGCTACCAGCAGGGGGCGCCGACAAAAGCTTTCTTT	TRBJ1-1	NA	TRBD1	TRBV7-8
CASSQYNEQFF	TGTGCCAGCAGCCAATACAATGAGCAGTTCTTC	TRBJ2-1	many	NA	TRBV12-3/TRBV12-4
CASSTGTNYGYTF	TGTGCCAGCAGCACAGGGACTAACTATGGCTACACCTTC	TRBJ1-2	many	NA	TRBV12-3/TRBV12-4
CASSPLVKTGLSTRTDTQYF	TGTGCCAGCAGCCCACTCGTAAAGACGGGACTCTCAACCCGCACAGATACGCAGTATTTT	TRBJ2-3	NA	NA	TRBV14
CASSLDIPSGRGKNIQYF	TGTGCCAGCAGCTTAGACATCCCTAGCGGGAGGGGCAAAAACATTCAGTACTTC	TRBJ2-4	NA	TRBD2	TRBV11-2
CSAHRDNTEAFF	TGCAGTGCTCACCGGGATAACACTGAAGCTTTCTTT	TRBJ1-1	few	NA	TRBV20-1
CASSPLGDSPLHF	TGTGCCAGCAGCCCATTGGGGGATTCACCCCTCCACTTT	TRBJ1-6	NA	NA	TRBV5-5
CASRPFRGYEQYF	TGTGCCAGCCGACCATTTAGGGGCTACGAGCAGTACTTC	TRBJ2-7	many	NA	TRBV27
CATSEQGRNIQYF	TGTGCCACCAGTGAACAGGGTAGAAACATTCAGTACTTC	TRBJ2-4	NA	NA	TRBV24-1
CASSTIQGGSSIQYF	TGTGCCAGCAGTACAATACAGGGGGGCAGTAGCATTCAGTACTTC	TRBJ2-4	NA	TRBD1	TRBV12-3/TRBV12-4
CSVDWQSTDTQYF	TGCAGCGTTGATTGGCAGAGCACAGATACGCAGTATTTT	TRBJ2-3	few	NA	TRBV29-1
CASTPTGGNTGELFF	TGCGCCAGTACTCCGACCGGGGGGAACACCGGGGAGCTGTTTTTT	TRBJ2-2	NA	NA	TRBV5-1
CASRLSRGQPQHF	TGTGCCAGCAGACTCAGCCGGGGGCAGCCCCAGCATTTT	TRBJ1-5	many	NA	TRBV6-1
CSAAYNTDTDTQYF	TGCAGTGCTGCGTATAACACCGACACAGATACGCAGTATTTT	TRBJ2-3	NA	NA	TRBV20-1
CSVQPTTGRYEQYF	TGCAGCGTCCAGCCGACGACAGGGAGGTACGAGCAGTACTTC	TRBJ2-7	NA	NA	TRBV29-1
CASSTGQTMNTEAFF	TGCGCCAGCAGCACGGGACAGACTATGAACACTGAAGCTTTCTTT	TRBJ1-1	NA	TRBD1	TRBV5-1
CASTPMEGAGGYTF	TGTGCCAGCACCCCAATGGAGGGGGCGGGTGGCTACACCTTC	TRBJ1-2	NA	TRBD1	TRBV6-1
CASSPTPTGGGYEQYF	TGTGCCAGCAGTCCAACCCCTACAGGGGGCGGCTACGAGCAGTACTTC	TRBJ2-7	NA	TRBD1	TRBV2
CASSEGLAGGNEQFF	TGTGCCAGCAGTGAGGGACTAGCGGGAGGCAATGAGCAGTTCTTC	TRBJ2-1	few	TRBD2	TRBV2
CATSRDRPDGYGYTF	TGTGCCACCAGCAGAGATCGCCCAGATGGCTATGGCTACACCTTC	TRBJ1-2	many	NA	TRBV15
CAISESNQPQHF	TGTGCCATCAGTGAGTCCAATCAGCCCCAGCATTTT	TRBJ1-5	few	NA	TRBV10-3
CASSLASSSGSSGYEQYF	TGTGCCAGCAGCTTAGCGAGTTCTAGCGGGAGTTCAGGCTACGAGCAGTACTTC	TRBJ2-7	few	TRBD2	TRBV7-2
CASSWSVSGGIWNEQFF	TGCGCCAGCAGCTGGAGTGTTAGCGGGGGTATTTGGAATGAGCAGTTCTTC	TRBJ2-1	few	TRBD2	TRBV5-1
CSATGGNSPLHF	TGCAGTGCTACGGGAGGCAATTCACCCCTCCACTTT	TRBJ1-6	NA	NA	TRBV20-1
CASSSAGRAKNIQYF	TGTGCCAGCAGTTCCGCGGGAAGGGCCAAAAACATTCAGTACTTC	TRBJ2-4	NA	NA	TRBV6-5
CASSGGWGTDTQYF	TGTGCCAGCAGCGGGGGGTGGGGGACAGATACGCAGTATTTT	TRBJ2-3	many	TRBD2	TRBV12-3/TRBV12-4
CASSLRAIAGGSTDTQYF	TGTGCCAGCAGTTTACGAGCAATAGCGGGGGGGAGCACAGATACGCAGTATTTT	TRBJ2-3	NA	TRBD2	TRBV2
CASSPSGRNYNEQFF	TGTGCCAGCAGTCCTAGCGGGAGGAACTACAATGAGCAGTTCTTC	TRBJ2-1	NA	TRBD2	TRBV12-3/TRBV12-4
CASSLSGRDDNEQFF	TGCGCCAGCAGCCTTAGCGGGAGGGATGACAATGAGCAGTTCTTC	TRBJ2-1	few	TRBD2	TRBV5-1